One and the same sample provided the 14 T cell receptor beta chains below, sequenced in a study of blood T cell repertoires in COVID-19. Measured with immunoSEQ multiplex PCR; TCRdb has only the in-frame clones, and not every one. The table shows about 270,000 clones, with approximately 86% occurring only once. The sample taken for sequencing was peripheral blood. The receptor source for this set is a woman aged 55 to 70 who had recovered from COVID-19.

The chain combines TRBV29-1 with TRBJ1-2, with TRBD1 identical over 9 bases. Germline CDR1 reads SQVTM; CDR2 reads ANQGSEA. Trimming removed 5 bases from V and 5 bases from J; junction bases left unmatched: 9. This CDR3 has 14 residues. Here the CDR3 reads CSVPSLTGGYGYTF. Here the CDR3 DNA reads TGCAGCGTTCCTTCCCTGACAGGGGGGTATGGCTACACCTTC.

This chain uses TRBV6-5 with TRBJ1-3, with D uncertain. With 6 bases removed from V and 0 bases from J, the gap between germline ends came to 9 bases. The germline gives CDR1 MNHEY, CDR2 SVGAGI. CDR3 size: 14 residues. The CDR3 DNA follows: TGTGCCAGCAGCTTACAGAGCTCTGGAAACACCATATATTTT. The encoded protein is CASSLQSSGNTIYF.

This chain links TRBV3-1 (or the pseudogene TRBV3-2) with TRBJ1-2, with 9 bases matching TRBD1. CDR1 is LGHDT and CDR2 is YNNKEL in the germline V gene (reference sequence). This CDR3 is 14 amino acids long. Trimming at V came to 3 bases and at J to 8 bases, leaving 7 bases not matched to a gene. The CDR3 is CASSHRDRAGGYTF. As DNA, the CDR3 is TGTGCCAGCAGCCATAGGGACAGGGCGGGCGGCTACACCTTC.

The rearrangement joins TRBV6-2 or TRBV6-3 to TRBJ2-4; maybe TRBD1 (6 bases). Germline V gene lookup returns CDR1 MNHEY and CDR2 SVGEGT. Deletions cut 4 bases from V and 7 bases from J, with 14 bases between. CDR3 length: 14 amino acids. In nucleotides, the CDR3 is TGTGCCAGCAGTTCCTGGGGGCCGGGGAACATTCAGTACTTC. Translating gives CASSSWGPGNIQYF.

Only a few counts were recorded for this clone. The rearrangement uses TRBV29-1 and TRBJ2-7; 8 bases align to TRBD1. From germline, CDR1 is SQVTM and CDR2 ANQGSEA. V trimming: 6 bases; J trimming: 2 bases; junction bases outside the gene matches: 12. The CDR3 has 15 residues. The CDR3 protein is CSVLARGLGPYEQYF. Written as DNA, the CDR3 is TGCAGCGTCCTCGCCAGGGGGCTAGGGCCCTACGAGCAGTACTTC.

V gene TRBV10-3 combines with J gene TRBJ2-3; 9 bases match TRBD2. This CDR3 region has 14 residues. Germline V gives CDR1 ENHRY, CDR2 SYGVKD. Trimming removed 7 bases from V and 5 bases from J; junction bases left unmatched: 7. The CDR3 loop reads CAITRGGAQDTQYF. Written as DNA, the CDR3 is TGTGCCATCACCCGCGGGGGGGCCCAAGATACGCAGTATTTT.

The V gene is TRBV9, the J gene TRBJ2-3; 7 bases map to TRBD2. The germline V gene has CDR1 SGDLS and CDR2 YYNGEE. This CDR3 comprises 16 residues. V lost 0 bases, J lost 2 bases, and 6 bases stayed unmatched. The CDR3: CASSVAGLGITDTQYF. CDR3 nucleotide sequence: TGTGCCAGCAGCGTAGCTGGACTAGGTATCACAGATACGCAGTATTTT.

This clone appeared a few times. The chain recombines TRBV4-2 with TRBJ2-3; 11 bases align to TRBD2. Germline V lookup: CDR1 LGHNA, CDR2 YNFKEQ. The ends lost 4 bases at V and 3 bases at J; junction bases unmatched: 3. The CDR3 totals 15 residues. The CDR3 nucleotides are TGTGCCAGCAGCCCGCGGACTAGCGGGACAGATACGCAGTATTTT. This translates into CASSPRTSGTDTQYF.

The V call is TRBV4-1, the J call TRBJ2-3; D possibly corresponds to TRBD2 (5 bases). V gave up 1 base and J gave up 3 bases, with 17 bases separating them. Looked up from germline, CDR1 is MGHRA and CDR2 is YSYEKL. This CDR3 comprises 17 residues. The CDR3 loop is CASSQVGQERGTDTQYF. CDR3 coding DNA: TGCGCCAGCAGCCAAGTCGGCCAGGAGCGCGGGACAGATACGCAGTATTTT.

This clone was observed once. This sequence joins TRBV6-5 and TRBJ2-5; 8 nucleotides match TRBD2. J lost 5 bases, V lost 5 bases, and 10 bases had no gene match. The V gene's germline CDR1 is MNHEY and CDR2 SVGAGI. This CDR3 contains 15 residues. CDR3 DNA: TGTGCCAGCAGTAGACGACTAGCGATTGGTGAGACCCAGTACTTC. Its translation: CASSRRLAIGETQYF.

V and J are TRBV6-1 and TRBJ1-3, with D perhaps matching TRBD1 (5 bases). Germline V gene lookup returns CDR1 MNHNS and CDR2 SASEGT. The CDR3 runs 15 residues. Trimming removed 2 bases at V and 2 bases at J, with 10 bases between. The CDR3 nucleotides are TGTGCCAGCAGTGAATCCTCGACAGCTGGAAACACCATATATTTT. This encodes CASSESSTAGNTIYF.

V and J are TRBV12-3 or TRBV12-4 and TRBJ1-1; D is possibly TRBD1 (5 bases). This CDR3 has 13 residues. Deletions cut 6 bases from V and 8 bases from J, with 16 bases between. CDR3 amino acids: CASSNLLAGEAFF. CDR3 DNA sequence: TGTGCCAGCAGCAATCTGTTGGCAGGGGAAGCTTTCTTT.

J is TRBJ1-5 and V is TRBV9, with D possibly matching TRBD1 (6 bases). V lost 0 bases and J lost 4, with 11 bases in between. Germline lookup yields CDR1 SGDLS and CDR2 YYNGEE. This CDR3 has 15 residues. The chain's CDR3 is CASSVDGTRNQPQHF. In DNA, the CDR3 is TGTGCCAGCAGCGTAGACGGGACAAGAAATCAGCCCCAGCATTTT.

The chain employs TRBV7-2 and TRBJ1-3, with D possibly TRBD1 on 5 matching bases. The germline V and J ends were trimmed by 3 bases and 0 bases, with 6 bases remaining between them. This CDR3 is built from 14 residues. CDR1 and CDR2 (germline): SGHTA, FQGNSA. The CDR3 spells CASSFQGSGNTIYF. DNA for the CDR3: TGTGCCAGCAGCTTCCAGGGCTCTGGAAACACCATATATTTT.